This is a list of T cell receptor beta chains from one sample in a study of T cell changes during pregnancy in multiple sclerosis. Profiling relied on immunoSEQ multiplex PCR, and the TCRdb table lists in-frame clones only, not all of them. The sample lists 95,000 to 110,000 clones, roughly 92% occurring once. The material was peripheral blood, obtained after pregnancy. All receptors derive from a female donor with multiple sclerosis, enrolled in a pregnancy study. CDR3s include the opening cysteine and the closing phenylalanine or tryptophan. A D gene is named only where the DNA matches it firmly. Clone size appears in some rows only: once, few, many, or a class for an expanded clone.

.	TRBV28	.	TRBJ2-1	TGTGCCAGCAGTTTACGTCTTTCAGGTAGTCCCGTTTACAATGAGCAGTTCTTC	CASSLRLSGSPVYNEQFF
.	TRBV11-2	once	TRBJ1-6	TGTGCCAGCAGCCCAAAGGGGGGGCGCGATTCACCCCTCCACTTT	CASSPKGGRDSPLHF
.	TRBV5-1	.	TRBJ2-6	TGCGCCAGCAGTCGAGTCTCTGGGGCCAACGTCCTGACTTTC	CASSRVSGANVLTF
.	TRBV5-5	.	TRBJ1-6	TGTGCCAGCAGCTTGGCAGGGAAGCATAATTCACCCCTCCACTTT	CASSLAGKHNSPLHF
TRBD1	TRBV4-2	.	TRBJ2-2	TGTGCCAGCAGCCAAGGGCTCGGGACAGGGTCCGGGGAGCTGTTTTTT	CASSQGLGTGSGELFF
TRBD2	TRBV10-3	.	TRBJ2-1	TGTGCCATCAGTGATCTTGGGACTAGGGCCGGCAATGAGCAGTTCTTC	CAISDLGTRAGNEQFF
.	TRBV6-6	.	TRBJ2-5	TGTGCCAGCAGTTCCGGTCGGGCCGGGGGGACCCAGTACTTC	CASSSGRAGGTQYF
TRBD1	TRBV6-6	.	TRBJ2-4	TGTGCCAGCAGGCAGGACAGGGGGGGCAAAAACATTCAGTACTTC	CASRQDRGGKNIQYF
.	TRBV6-6	.	TRBJ1-1	TGTGCCACCGGCGCCCAGGGGAGAACTGAAGCTTTCTTT	CATGAQGRTEAFF
.	TRBV2	.	TRBJ2-3	TGTGCCAGCAGTGAAGGGCCGGGGGGCACAGATACGCAGTATTTT	CASSEGPGGTDTQYF
.	TRBV6-1	once	TRBJ2-4	TGTGCCAGCAGTGAATATGACAGCAGTGTAGCCAAAAACATTCAGTACTTC	CASSEYDSSVAKNIQYF
.	TRBV10-3	.	TRBJ2-2	TGTGCCATCAAGGGGGAAGGTGGCGGGGAGCTGTTTTTT	CAIKGEGGGELFF
.	TRBV4-2	.	TRBJ1-4	TGTGCCAGCAGCCAAGAGTCCTCCGGGGGAGTCGGGGAAAAACTGTTTTTT	CASSQESSGGVGEKLFF
.	TRBV5-4	.	TRBJ1-6	TGTGCCAGCAGCTTGAGCGAGTTTAATTCACCCCTCCACTTT	CASSLSEFNSPLHF
.	TRBV7-8	.	TRBJ2-1	TGTGCCAGCAGACGAGCGGTGAGCTCCTACAATGAGCAGTTCTTC	CASRRAVSSYNEQFF
.	TRBV28	.	TRBJ1-1	TGTGCCAGCAGTAACACACAGGGATACACTGAAGCTTTCTTT	CASSNTQGYTEAFF
TRBD1	TRBV5-4	.	TRBJ2-1	TGTGCCAGCAGCTTGGCCCGGACAGGTGATGAGCAGTTCTTC	CASSLARTGDEQFF
TRBD2	TRBV6-5	.	TRBJ2-1	TGTGCCAGCAGTTACCCAAAGCGGGGCAGTAACAATGAGCAGTTCTTC	CASSYPKRGSNNEQFF
.	TRBV4-3	.	TRBJ1-3	TGCGCCAGCAGCCAAGATCTGAGGGCGAACACCATATATTTT	CASSQDLRANTIYF
.	TRBV28	.	TRBJ2-5	TGTGCCAGCAGTCAGGGAAAAGAGACCCAGTACTTC	CASSQGKETQYF
TRBD1	TRBV6-5	.	TRBJ1-2	TGTGCCAGCAGCCCTGGGACAGGCCTTTATGGCTACACCTTC	CASSPGTGLYGYTF
TRBD1	TRBV7-2	once	TRBJ1-5	TGTGCCAGCAGTCGACAGGGAAGCAATCAGCCCCAGCATTTT	CASSRQGSNQPQHF
TRBD1	TRBV9	once	TRBJ1-1	TGTGCCAGCAGCCTTCAATCGACAGGGGACACTGAAGCTTTCTTT	CASSLQSTGDTEAFF
TRBD1	TRBV25-1	.	TRBJ1-2	TGTGCCAGCAGTGAAATATGGGTAGACAGGGCTAACTATGGCTACACCTTC	CASSEIWVDRANYGYTF
TRBD1	TRBV27	.	TRBJ2-7	TGTGCCAGCAGTGTGAGGGACAGGGGATACGAGCAGTACTTC	CASSVRDRGYEQYF
.	TRBV5-8	.	TRBJ1-5	TGTGCCAGCAACTTGTTAACCAGGGGCTTGCAGCCCCAGCATTTT	CASNLLTRGLQPQHF
TRBD1	TRBV7-8	.	TRBJ1-1	TGTGCCAGCAGCTCCCCACTGACAGGGGTGAGCACTGAAGCTTTCTTT	CASSSPLTGVSTEAFF
.	TRBV7-9	.	TRBJ2-1	TGTGCCAGCAGCCCAATTGAGCAGTTCTTC	CASSPIEQFF
TRBD1	TRBV5-1	.	TRBJ1-4	TGCGCCAGCAGCTTGGCCGGACAGGGGAGAGGAGAAAAACTGTTTTTT	CASSLAGQGRGEKLFF